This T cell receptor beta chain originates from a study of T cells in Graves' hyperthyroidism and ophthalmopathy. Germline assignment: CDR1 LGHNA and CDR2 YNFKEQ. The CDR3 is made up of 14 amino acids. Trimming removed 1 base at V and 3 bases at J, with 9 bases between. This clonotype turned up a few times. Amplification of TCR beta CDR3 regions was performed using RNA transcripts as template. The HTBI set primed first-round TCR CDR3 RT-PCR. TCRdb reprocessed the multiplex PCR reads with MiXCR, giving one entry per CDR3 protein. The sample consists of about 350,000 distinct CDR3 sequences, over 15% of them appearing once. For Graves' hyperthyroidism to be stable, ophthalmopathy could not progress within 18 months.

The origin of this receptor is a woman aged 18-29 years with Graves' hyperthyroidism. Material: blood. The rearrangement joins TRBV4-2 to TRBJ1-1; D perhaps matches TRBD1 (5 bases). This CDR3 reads CASSQAGLDTEAFF. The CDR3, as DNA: TGTGCCAGCAGCCAAGCAGGGTTGGACACTGAAGCTTTCTTT.